This paragraph reports one T cell receptor (beta chain). Its antigen is unidentified. Trimming stripped 4 bases from V and 1 base from J, with 15 bases between. Germline V gene lookup returns CDR1 LNHDA and CDR2 SQIVND (reference sequence). CDR3 length: 16 amino acids. These data belong to a study of cytomegalovirus exposure and HLA in healthy donors. For the study at large: About 85 million unique TCR sequences came from HLA-typed donors in an early release.

Researchers ran the PCR with 60 Vbeta and 13 Jbeta primers. Clones were sequenced by immunoSEQ multiplex PCR, and TCRdb holds only the in-frame ones, with some missing. The sample has around 130,000 clones; roughly 82% are singletons. Study-wide points: Most CMV-associated TCR beta chains were later found to appear HLA-restricted. When the data were analyzed later, several of the most significant clusters appeared to be linked to common viral pathogens. When a later analysis was performed, an Asian-associated ancestry cluster reportedly had fewer N-insertions than the approximately 700-donor mean.

The chain has TRBV19 and TRBJ2-3; TRBD2 might be the D (5 bases). The clonotype was recovered from a woman aged 40 to 55 in good health and CMV-seropositive. Sequenced: PBMCs. Here the CDR3 reads CASSTSLRGGTDTQYF. CDR3 sequence (DNA): TGTGCCAGTAGTACCTCCCTCCGGGGAGGCACAGATACGCAGTATTTT.